This T cell receptor beta chain was identified during a study of shared clonotypes between healthy human individuals (dated by TCRdb to about 2020). Some background on the complete study: A few men and two women, aged 18 to 49 years, made up the cohort. Per donor, leukapheresis produced somewhere between about 0.8 and 9.5 billion PBMCs. To increase sequencing depth and limit assay-specific biases, different laboratories used diverse techniques to prepare libraries and sequence TCR repertoires. Per donor, three plates each were used for CD4 naive and CD4 memory, two for CD8 naive, and one for CD8 memory. To estimate repertoire size and how much clonotypes are shared between individuals, the study performed deep sequencing of blood TCR repertoires from five healthy adults.

Using the deep immunoSEQ assay, multiplex PCR amplified TCR CDR3 regions from genomic DNA. Extracted genomic DNA from each cell subset was distributed evenly across all wells of several immunoSEQ 96-well plates, and each plate was treated as a replicate. Each replicate PCR for sorted subsets received around 210 ng genomic DNA, equal to some 32,000 T cell genomes. Purified libraries were quantified with a Qubit 3.0 fluorometer, sized on a Bioanalyzer 2100, and re-quantified with the KAPA Library Quantification kit. Each immunoSEQ 96-well plate was sequenced on its own single-read 150-cycle Illumina NextSeq 550 flow cell. The original pipeline was this. Because the immunoSEQ output held only junctional sequences and lacked quality scores, the filtering could not match the filtering applied to full-length reads. To assign V/J genes and CDR3, sequences were annotated against IMGT germline references using PyIR, a Python wrapper for IgBLAST v1.9. Any read was removed if the V/J assignment was weak (E-value above 1e-6), the CDR3 was missing, or the read contained stop codons, out-of-frame junctions, or ambiguous translated residues. V3J clonotypes were defined as sequences sharing an identical inferred V gene, J gene, and CDR3 amino acid sequence. The percentage overlap between two repertoires was calculated by dividing the number of shared unique clonotypes by the size of the smaller repertoire. Three approaches were used to assess repertoire richness: RTK rarefaction, the Chao1 estimator, and Recon v2.1 estimates of unobserved clonotypes. Generation probabilities for all TCRbeta clonotypes obtained by the gDNA method from a handful of donors were computed using OLGA. Not all clones reach the TCRdb copy of this immuneACCESS table, which keeps in-frame sequences only. Checked studies attribute under half of the gap to unresolved V genes and leave the rest unexplained. The D gene and trimming were derived from the DNA, and the V and J assignments and clone size from that table. For this sample there are over a million clones; roughly 95% appear just once. Of the sample, roughly 1.2% is held by the ten largest clones.

On the study overall, not on this receptor specifically: Pairwise subsampling indicated that sequencing depth was expected to affect the degree of clonotype sharing among donors. Compared with non-shared clonotypes, the clonotypes found in all four sorted-subset donors had higher generation probabilities. Sharing across a few donors was observed for about 5% of naive CD4, about 3.2% of naive CD8, over 2% of memory CD4, and roughly 0.4% of memory CD8 clonotypes. The genetic and exposure-history diversity represented was limited by the small number of donors. Sampling was restricted to blood, and TCR repertoires in tissue are likely to differ from TCR repertoires in blood. Naive subsets generally had larger estimated clonotype richness than memory subsets. Even with the large sequencing depth, rarefaction of the sorted-subset datasets indicated that sequencing was incomplete.

With respect to this clone: Its antigen specificity is not known. The record has no base qualities; no much larger clone is one base away.

Healthy HIV-negative adults with no recently reported acute infections or vaccinations were included as donors. All donors were Caucasian adults living in Nashville, Tennessee, USA. CD4+ T cells were enriched by magnetic negative selection, after which naive cells were positively selected on CD45RA and the negative fraction was taken as the memory subset. Blood was collected by leukapheresis, and PBMCs were isolated by Ficoll-Histopaque density gradient centrifugation and then cryopreserved in liquid nitrogen vapor phase. Purity and quantity of every magnetically sorted T cell population were checked by analytical flow cytometry. Each sorted fraction had its genomic DNA isolated and then quantified by UV absorbance on a Nanodrop 2000c. The TCR sequence derives from a man aged 25-40 years in good health. Sequencing input: naive CD4+ T cells sorted from blood. The sample's cell subset or site, from its label and the paper: CD45RA+ positively selected.

The encoded CDR3 is CASSSGSETGDTGELFF. DNA sequence: TGCGCCAGCAGCTCAGGCTCCGAAACAGGGGACACCGGGGAGCTGTTTTTT. The rearrangement joined TRBV5-1 to TRBJ2-2, with 7 central nucleotides matching TRBD1. Spanning cysteine to phenylalanine, the CDR3 consists of 17 amino acids. Just CDR3 DNA is preserved here, 51 bases in frame from base 1. Based on the germline V gene, the CDR1 and CDR2 sequences are SGHRS and YFSETQ. After removal of 3 bases from V and 3 bases from J, the junction retains 11 bases not matched to a gene.